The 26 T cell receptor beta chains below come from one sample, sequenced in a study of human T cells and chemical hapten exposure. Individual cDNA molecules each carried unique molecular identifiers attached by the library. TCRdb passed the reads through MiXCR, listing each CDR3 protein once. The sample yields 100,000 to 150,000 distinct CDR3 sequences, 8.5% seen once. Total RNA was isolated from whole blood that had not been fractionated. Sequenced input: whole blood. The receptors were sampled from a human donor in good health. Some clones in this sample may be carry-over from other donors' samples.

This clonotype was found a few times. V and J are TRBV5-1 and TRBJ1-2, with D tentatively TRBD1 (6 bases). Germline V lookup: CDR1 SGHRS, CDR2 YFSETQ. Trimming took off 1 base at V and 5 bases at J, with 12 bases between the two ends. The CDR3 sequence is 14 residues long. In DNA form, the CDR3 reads TGCGCCAGCAGCTTGAACAGGGCGGAATATGGCTACACCTTC. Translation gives CASSLNRAEYGYTF.

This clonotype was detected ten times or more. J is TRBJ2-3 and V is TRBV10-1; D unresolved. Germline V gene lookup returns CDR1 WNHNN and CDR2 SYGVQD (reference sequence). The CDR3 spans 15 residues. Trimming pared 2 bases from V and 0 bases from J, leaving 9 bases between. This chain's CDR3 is CASSEMASSTDTQYF. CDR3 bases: TGCGCCAGCAGTGAGATGGCTTCGAGCACAGATACGCAGTATTTT.

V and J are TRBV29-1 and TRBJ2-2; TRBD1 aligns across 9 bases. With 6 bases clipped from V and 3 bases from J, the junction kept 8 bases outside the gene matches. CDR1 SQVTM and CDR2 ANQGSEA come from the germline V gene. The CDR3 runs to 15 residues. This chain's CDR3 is CSVAPGQGHTGELFF. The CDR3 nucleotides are TGCAGCGTCGCTCCGGGACAGGGTCACACCGGGGAGCTGTTTTTT.

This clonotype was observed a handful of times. The DNA of the CDR3 is TGTGCCAGCAGTTTTAAAGGGACAGGGGCGTTTTATCAGCCCCAGCATTTT. This codes for CASSFKGTGAFYQPQHF. V gene TRBV6-2 or TRBV6-3 combines with J gene TRBJ1-5, with 10 bases that match TRBD1. Trimming cost V 4 bases and J 5 bases; bases outside gene matches: 11. The CDR3 is 17 amino acids. Germline V gives CDR1 MNHEY, CDR2 SVGEGT.

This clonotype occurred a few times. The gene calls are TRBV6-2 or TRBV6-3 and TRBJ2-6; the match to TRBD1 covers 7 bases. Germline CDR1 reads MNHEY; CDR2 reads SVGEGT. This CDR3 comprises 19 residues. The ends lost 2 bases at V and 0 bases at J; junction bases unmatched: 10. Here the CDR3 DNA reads TGTGCCAGCAGTTACCCTTTGACAGGGTATAGCTCTGGGGCCAACGTCCTGACTTTC. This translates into CASSYPLTGYSSGANVLTF.

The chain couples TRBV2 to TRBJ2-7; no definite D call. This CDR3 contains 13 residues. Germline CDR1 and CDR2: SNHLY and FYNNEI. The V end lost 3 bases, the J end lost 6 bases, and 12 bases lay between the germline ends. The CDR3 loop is CASSDRPLLEQYF. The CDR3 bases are TGTGCCAGCAGTGACCGACCCTTGCTCGAGCAGTACTTC.

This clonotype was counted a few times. The CDR3 nucleotides are TGTGCCAACAGGGAGGATAGGAGCTCACCCCTCCACTTT. Its protein is CANREDRSSPLHF. The rearrangement joins TRBV2 to TRBJ1-6; D might be TRBD1 (6 bases). In germline, CDR1 is SNHLY, CDR2 FYNNEI. The CDR3 length is 13 residues. The V gene lost 10 bases and the J gene lost 10 bases, with 17 bases spanning the gap.

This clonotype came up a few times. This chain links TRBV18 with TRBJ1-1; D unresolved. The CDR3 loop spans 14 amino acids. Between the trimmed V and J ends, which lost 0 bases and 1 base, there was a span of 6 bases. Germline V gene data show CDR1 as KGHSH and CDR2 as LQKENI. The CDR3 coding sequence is TGTGCCAGCTCACCACCCGGCCAGAACACTGAAGCTTTCTTT. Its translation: CASSPPGQNTEAFF.

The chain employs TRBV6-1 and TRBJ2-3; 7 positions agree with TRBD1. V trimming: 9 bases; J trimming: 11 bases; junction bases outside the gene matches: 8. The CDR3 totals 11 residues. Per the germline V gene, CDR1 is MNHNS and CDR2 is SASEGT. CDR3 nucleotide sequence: TGTGCCAGTTGGACAGGCCCACAGCAGTATTTT. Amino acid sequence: CASWTGPQQYF.

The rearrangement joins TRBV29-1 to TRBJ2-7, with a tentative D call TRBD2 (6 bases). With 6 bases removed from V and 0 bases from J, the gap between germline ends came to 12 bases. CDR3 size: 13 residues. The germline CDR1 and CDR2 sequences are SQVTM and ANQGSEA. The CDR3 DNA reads TGCAGCGTCGGAGGGCGGAACTCCTACGAGCAGTACTTC. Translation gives CSVGGRNSYEQYF.

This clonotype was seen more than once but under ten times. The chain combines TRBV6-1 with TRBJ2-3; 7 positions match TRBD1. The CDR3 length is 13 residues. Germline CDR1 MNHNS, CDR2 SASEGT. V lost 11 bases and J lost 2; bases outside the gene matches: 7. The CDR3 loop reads CAERDSNTDTQYF. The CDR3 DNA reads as TGTGCCGAAAGGGACAGCAACACAGATACGCAGTATTTT.

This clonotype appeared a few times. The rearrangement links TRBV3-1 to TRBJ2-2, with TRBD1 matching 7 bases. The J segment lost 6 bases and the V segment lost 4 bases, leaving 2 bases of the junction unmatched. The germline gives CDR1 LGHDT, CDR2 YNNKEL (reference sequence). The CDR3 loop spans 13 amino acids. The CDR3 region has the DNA TGTGCCAGCAGCCCCACAGGGGCCGGGGAGCTGTTTTTT. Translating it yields CASSPTGAGELFF.

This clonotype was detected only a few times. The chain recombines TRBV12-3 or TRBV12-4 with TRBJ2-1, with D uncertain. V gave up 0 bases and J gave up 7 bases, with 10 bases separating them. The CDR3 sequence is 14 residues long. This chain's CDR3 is CASSLAGPTNEQFF. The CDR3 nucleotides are TGTGCCAGCAGTTTAGCCGGACCTACTAATGAGCAGTTCTTC.

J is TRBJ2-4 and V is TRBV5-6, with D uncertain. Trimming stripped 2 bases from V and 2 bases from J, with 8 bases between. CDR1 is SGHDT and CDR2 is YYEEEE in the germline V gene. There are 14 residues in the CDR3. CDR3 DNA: TGTGCCAGCAGCTTCGGACCGTCCAAAAACATTCAGTACTTC. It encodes CASSFGPSKNIQYF.

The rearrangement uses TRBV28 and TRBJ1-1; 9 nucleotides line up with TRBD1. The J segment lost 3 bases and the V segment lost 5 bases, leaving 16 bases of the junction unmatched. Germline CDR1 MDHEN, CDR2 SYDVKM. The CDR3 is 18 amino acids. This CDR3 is CASSPWDRALRVYTEAFF. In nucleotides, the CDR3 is TGTGCCAGCAGTCCCTGGGACAGGGCCTTGAGGGTATACACTGAAGCTTTCTTT.

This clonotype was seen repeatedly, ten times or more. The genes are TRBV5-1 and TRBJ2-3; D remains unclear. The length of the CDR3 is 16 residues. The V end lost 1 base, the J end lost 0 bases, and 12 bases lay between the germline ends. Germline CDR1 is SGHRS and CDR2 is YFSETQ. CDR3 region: CASSLNIGPSTDTQYF. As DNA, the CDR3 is TGCGCCAGCAGCTTGAATATCGGACCAAGCACAGATACGCAGTATTTT.

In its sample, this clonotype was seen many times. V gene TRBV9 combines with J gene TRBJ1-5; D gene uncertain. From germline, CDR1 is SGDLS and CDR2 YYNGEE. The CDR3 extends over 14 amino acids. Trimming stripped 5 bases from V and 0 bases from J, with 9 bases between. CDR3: CASSVGDSNQPQHF. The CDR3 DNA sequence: TGTGCCAGCAGTGTTGGAGATAGCAATCAGCCCCAGCATTTT.

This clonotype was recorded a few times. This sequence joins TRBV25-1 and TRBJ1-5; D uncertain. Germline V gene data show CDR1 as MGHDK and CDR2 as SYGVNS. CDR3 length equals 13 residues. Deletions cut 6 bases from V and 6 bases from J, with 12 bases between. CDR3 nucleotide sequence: TGTGCCAGCAGCAGGAAAGTGTTTCAGCCCCAGCATTTT. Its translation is CASSRKVFQPQHF.

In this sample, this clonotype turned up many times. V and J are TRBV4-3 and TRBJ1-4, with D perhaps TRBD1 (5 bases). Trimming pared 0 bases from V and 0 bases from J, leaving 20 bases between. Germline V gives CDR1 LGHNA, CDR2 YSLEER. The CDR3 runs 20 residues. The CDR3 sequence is CASSQDLNGDRGPTNEKLFF. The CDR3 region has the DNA TGCGCCAGCAGCCAAGATTTAAATGGGGACCGCGGACCAACTAATGAAAAACTGTTTTTT.

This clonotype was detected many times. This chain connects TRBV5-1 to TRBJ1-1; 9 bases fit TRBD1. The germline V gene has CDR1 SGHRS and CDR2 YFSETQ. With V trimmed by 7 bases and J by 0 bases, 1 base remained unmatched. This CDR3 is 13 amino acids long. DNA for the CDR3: TGCGCCAGCGGGACAGGGCTGAACACTGAAGCTTTCTTT. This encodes CASGTGLNTEAFF.

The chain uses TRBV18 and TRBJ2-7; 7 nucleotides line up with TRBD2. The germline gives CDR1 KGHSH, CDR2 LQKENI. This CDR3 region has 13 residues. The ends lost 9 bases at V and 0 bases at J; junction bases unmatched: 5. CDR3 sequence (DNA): TGTGCCAGTGCCGGGACTAACTCCTACGAGCAGTACTTC. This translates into CASAGTNSYEQYF.

CDR3 coding DNA: TGTGCCAGCAGCTTAGATAACAGGGAGAAGGGTGCAACTAATGAAAAACTGTTTTTT. Translated, it gives CASSLDNREKGATNEKLFF. The chain joins TRBV7-8 to TRBJ1-4, with D tentatively TRBD1 (6 bases). The CDR3 totals 19 residues. Germline V gene lookup returns CDR1 SGHVS and CDR2 FQNEAQ. Trimming removed 1 base at V and 0 bases at J, with 18 bases between.

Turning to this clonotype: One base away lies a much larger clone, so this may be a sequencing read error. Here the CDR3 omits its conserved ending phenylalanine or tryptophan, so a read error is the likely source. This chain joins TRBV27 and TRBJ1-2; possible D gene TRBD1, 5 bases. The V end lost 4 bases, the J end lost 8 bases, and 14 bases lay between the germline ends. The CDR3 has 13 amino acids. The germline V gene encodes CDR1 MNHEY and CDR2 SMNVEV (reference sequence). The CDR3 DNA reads TGTGCCAGCAGTTATGGTAGGGGCGAGGGCTACACCTCC. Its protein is CASSYGRGEGYTS.

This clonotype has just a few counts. CDR3 amino acids: CSARGVSGGPDTQYF. CDR3 DNA: TGCAGTGCTAGAGGTGTTAGCGGGGGGCCAGATACGCAGTATTTT. The rearrangement uses TRBV20-1 and TRBJ2-3; TRBD2 matches 10 bases. The CDR3 contains 15 residues. Germline CDR1 reads DFQATT; CDR2 reads SNEGSKA (reference sequence). J was trimmed by 4 bases and V by 1 base; bases with no gene match: 5.

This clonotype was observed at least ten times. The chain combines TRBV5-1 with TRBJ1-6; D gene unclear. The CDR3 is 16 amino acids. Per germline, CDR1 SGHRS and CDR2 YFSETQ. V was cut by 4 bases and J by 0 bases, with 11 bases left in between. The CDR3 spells CASSLDLSSYNSPLHF. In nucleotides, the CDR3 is TGCGCCAGCAGCCTAGATCTAAGCTCCTATAATTCACCCCTCCACTTT.

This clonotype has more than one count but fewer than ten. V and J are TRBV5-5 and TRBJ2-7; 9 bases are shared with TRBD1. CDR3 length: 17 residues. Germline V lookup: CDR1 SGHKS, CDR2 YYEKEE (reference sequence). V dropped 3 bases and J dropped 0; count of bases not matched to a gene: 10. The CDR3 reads CASSSRRGQGFSYEQYF. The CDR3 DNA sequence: TGTGCCAGCAGCTCTCGTAGGGGACAGGGCTTCTCCTACGAGCAGTACTTC.